This note documents a single T cell receptor (beta chain) sequence. Assay: immunoSEQ multiplex PCR; the TCRdb copy retains only in-frame clones and omits some. The sample gives 150,000 to 200,000 clones, roughly 92% of which show up once; more than 9% is in the top ten. This record belongs to a study of T cell responses to AZD1222 COVID-19 vaccine. Germline CDR1 MNHEY, CDR2 SVGAGI. The CDR3 runs to 15 residues. V dropped 2 bases and J dropped 6 bases, with 16 bases sitting between them. Material: peripheral blood, obtained on day 0 of AZD1222 vaccination. This sequence was found in an adult in good health. The chain carries TRBV6-5 and TRBJ1-1; no clear D. The CDR3 coding sequence is TGTGCCAGCAGTTACGCCGTTTTAAAGGGTTCTGAAGCTTTCTTT. It encodes CASSYAVLKGSEAFF.